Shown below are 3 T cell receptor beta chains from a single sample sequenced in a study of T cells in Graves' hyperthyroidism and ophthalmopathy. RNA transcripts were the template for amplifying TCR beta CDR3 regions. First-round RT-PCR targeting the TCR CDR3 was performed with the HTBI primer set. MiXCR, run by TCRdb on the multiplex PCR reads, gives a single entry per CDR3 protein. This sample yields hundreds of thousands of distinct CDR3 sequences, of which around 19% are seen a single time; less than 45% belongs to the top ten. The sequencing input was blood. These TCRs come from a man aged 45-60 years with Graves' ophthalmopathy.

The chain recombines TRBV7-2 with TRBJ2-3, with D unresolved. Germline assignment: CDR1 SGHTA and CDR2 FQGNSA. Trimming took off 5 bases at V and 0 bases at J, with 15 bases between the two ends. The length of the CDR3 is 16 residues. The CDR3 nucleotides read TGTGCCAGCAGCCCTTTCCGATCGGCTAGCACAGATACGCAGTATTTT. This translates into CASSPFRSASTDTQYF.

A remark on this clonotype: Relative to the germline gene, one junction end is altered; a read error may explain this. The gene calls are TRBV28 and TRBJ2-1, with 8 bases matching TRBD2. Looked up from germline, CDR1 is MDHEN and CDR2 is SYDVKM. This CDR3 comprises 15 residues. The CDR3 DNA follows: TGTGCCAGCAGTTTCTATAGCGGGACCTACAATGAGCAGCTCTTC. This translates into CASSFYSGTYNEQLF.

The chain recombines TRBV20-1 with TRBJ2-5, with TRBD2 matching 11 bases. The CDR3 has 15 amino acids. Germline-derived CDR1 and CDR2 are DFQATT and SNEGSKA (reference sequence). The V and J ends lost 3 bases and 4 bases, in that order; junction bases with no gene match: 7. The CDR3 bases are TGCAGTGCTAGTCGAGGCCTAGCGGGAGGAGAGACCCAGTACTTC. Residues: CSASRGLAGGETQYF.